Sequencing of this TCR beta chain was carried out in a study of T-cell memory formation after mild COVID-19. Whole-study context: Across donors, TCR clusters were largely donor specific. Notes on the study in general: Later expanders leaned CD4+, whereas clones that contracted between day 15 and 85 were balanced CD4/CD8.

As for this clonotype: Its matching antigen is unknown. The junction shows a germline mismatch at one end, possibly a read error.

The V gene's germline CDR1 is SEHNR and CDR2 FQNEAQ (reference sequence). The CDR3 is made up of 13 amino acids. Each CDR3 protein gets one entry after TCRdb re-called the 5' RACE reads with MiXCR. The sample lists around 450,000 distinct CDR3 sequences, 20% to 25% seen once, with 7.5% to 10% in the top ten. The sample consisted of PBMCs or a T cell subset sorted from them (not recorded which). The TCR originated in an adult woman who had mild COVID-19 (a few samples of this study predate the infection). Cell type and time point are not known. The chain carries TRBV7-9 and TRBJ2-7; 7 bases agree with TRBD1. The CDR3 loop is CASSFPGQPDNKF. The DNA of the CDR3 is TGTGCCAGCAGCTTCCCGGGACAGCCGGATAACAAGTTC. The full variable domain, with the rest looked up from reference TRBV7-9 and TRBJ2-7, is DTGVSQNPRHKITKRGQNVTFRCDPISEHNRLYWYRQTLGQGPEFLTYFQNEAQLEKSRLLSDRFSAERPKGSFSTLEIQRTEQGDSAMYLCASSFPGQPDNKFGPGTRLTVT.